One and the same sample provided the 2 T cell receptor beta chains below, sequenced in a study of graft-versus-host responses after intestinal transplantation. Their cognate antigens are unknown. Libraries were prepared by immunoSEQ multiplex PCR; TCRdb keeps only in-frame clonotypes and omits some of them. The sample lists about 86,000 clones; about nine tenths were seen once. The specimen was unstimulated CD4+ T cells sorted from spleen or lymph node cells, collected before transplant. The receptors were gathered from a human donor who was the organ donor for an intestinal transplant.

CDR3 residues: CASSPIGGGLPYGYTF. The CDR3 nucleotides read TGTGCCAGCAGTCCCATCGGGGGGGGCCTTCCCTATGGCTACACCTTC. The chain is built from TRBV28 and TRBJ1-2, with D perhaps TRBD1 (6 bases). Between the trimmed V and J ends, which lost 5 bases and 4 bases, there was a span of 20 bases. Per germline, CDR1 MDHEN and CDR2 SYDVKM. The CDR3 is made up of 16 amino acids.

The chain links TRBV18 to TRBJ2-5; weak D call: TRBD1 (5 bases). Germline CDR1 is KGHSH and CDR2 is LQKENI. This CDR3 has 13 residues. V gave up 7 bases and J gave up 1 base, with 10 bases separating them. The CDR3 loop reads CASFKTVQETQYF. The DNA of the CDR3 is TGTGCCAGCTTCAAGACAGTCCAAGAGACCCAGTACTTC.